This entry concerns a single T cell receptor (beta chain). Per the original data handling: Nucleated cell counts were estimated from reference gene primer amplification. Clones were read by immunoSEQ multiplex PCR, and TCRdb kept only the in-frame ones, dropping some. The D gene and trimming were derived from the DNA, and the V and J assignments and clone size from that table. The sample consists of a few hundred thousand clones, about 87% of them appearing once. Seattle's cohort entered during active infection and was followed longitudinally. This CDR3 region has 16 residues. Germline-derived CDR1 and CDR2 are KGHDR and SFDVKD. V lost 5 bases and J 2 bases, leaving 17 bases between the germline ends. This entry belongs to a study of blood T cell repertoires in COVID-19. Study-level information: The United States, Italy and Spain were the sources of the acute and convalescent COVID-19 samples. PBMCs, B-cell-depleted T cells, or T cells provided the cDNA or gDNA that made up the material.

The material sequenced was peripheral blood. This receptor was obtained from a man aged 18-30 years with COVID-19, enrolled during active disease. The rearrangement joins TRBV24-1 to TRBJ2-5, with D perhaps TRBD2 (7 bases). The CDR3 bases are TGTGCCACCAGTGTGGGAGGGGGGGGTGGACAAGAGACCCAGTACTTC. Amino acid sequence: CATSVGGGGGQETQYF.